This TCR beta chain came from a study of OX40 agonist ivuxolimab in advanced cancers. Clones were sequenced by immunoSEQ multiplex PCR, and TCRdb holds only the in-frame ones, with some missing. The profile shows tens of thousands of clones, roughly 90% of them singletons. Notes on the study in general: Antigen specificity remained undetermined for the expanded peripheral T cells.

The V and J ends lost 6 bases and 3 bases, in that order; junction bases with no gene match: 6. The CDR3 runs 15 residues. The germline gives CDR1 MDHEN, CDR2 SYDVKM. A note on this clone: The antigen remains undetermined.

The chain recombines TRBV28 with TRBJ2-3; 10 nucleotides agree with TRBD1. Sample: CD4+ or CD8+ T cells sorted from blood, taken in a trial of the OX40 agonist ivuxolimab. This TCR was sampled from an adult with an advanced solid tumor such as melanoma, head and neck, liver or kidney cancer. The CDR3 DNA reads TGTGCCAGCAGCCTTCCGGGACAGGGGACAGATACGCAGTATTTT. Its translation is CASSLPGQGTDTQYF.